Below are 13 T cell receptor beta chains sequenced from a single sample in a study of blood T cells in healthy people across ages. With a J-beta primer mix and a sample-barcoded 5' primer, a second PCR ran about 7 to 12 cycles. TCRdb re-derived calls from the 5' RACE reads in MiXCR, one entry per CDR3 protein. In the table there are about 800,000 distinct CDR3 sequences, roughly 64% of which are singletons. Sequencing was done on a sample of blood. The receptors derive from a man younger than 45 in good health.

V gene TRBV7-2 combines with J gene TRBJ1-6; TRBD1 matches 9 bases. J gave up 11 bases and V 6 bases, and 11 bases lay outside the gene matches. This CDR3 has 15 amino acids. In germline, CDR1 is SGHTA, CDR2 FQGNSA. The CDR3 loop is CASSLSLGQGPPLHF. CDR3 bases: TGTGCCAGCAGTCTTAGCTTGGGACAGGGTCCACCCCTCCACTTT.

The chain joins TRBV4-1 to TRBJ1-5; D gene unclear. The V end was cut by 2 bases, the J end by 3 bases, with 11 bases between. Germline assignment: CDR1 MGHRA and CDR2 YSYEKL. The CDR3 runs 15 residues. In DNA form, the CDR3 reads TGCGCCAGCAGCCAAACTGACGGACCCAATCAGCCCCAGCATTTT. Translated, it gives CASSQTDGPNQPQHF.

In regard to this clonotype: The junction and the germline gene differ at one end; a read error may be behind it. The V and J genes are TRBV15 and TRBJ2-4; D remains unclear. The assigned J gene may be wrong: the sequence end matches TRBJ2-5 better. The CDR3 totals 16 residues. Germline V gene lookup returns CDR1 LNHNV and CDR2 YYDKDF (reference sequence). CDR3 protein: CAASREVRPPGETQYF. CDR3 in DNA: TGTGCCGCCAGCAGAGAAGTAAGGCCCCCTGGGGAGACCCAGTACTTC.

This clonotype appeared a few times. The chain uses TRBV20-1 and TRBJ2-5; possibly TRBD1 for D (5 bases). The CDR3 has 12 residues. With 5 bases removed from V and 2 bases from J, the gap between germline ends came to 9 bases. CDR1 DFQATT and CDR2 SNEGSKA come from the germline V gene (reference sequence). The CDR3 is CSAENRQETQYF. Written as DNA, the CDR3 is TGCAGTGCTGAGAACAGGCAAGAGACCCAGTACTTC.

The rearrangement links TRBV11-2 to TRBJ2-7, with TRBD2 matching 7 bases. From germline, CDR1 is SGHAT and CDR2 FQNNGV. CDR3 length: 14 residues. Losses at the gene ends were 3 bases for V and 2 bases for J; bases not matched to a gene: 4. The CDR3 DNA follows: TGTGCCAGCAGCTTCGGACTAGTCCCCTACGAGCAGTACTTC. Protein: CASSFGLVPYEQYF.

This clonotype has a handful of counts. The chain carries TRBV9 and TRBJ1-2; possibly TRBD1 for D (6 bases). Germline V gene data show CDR1 as SGDLS and CDR2 as YYNGEE. V lost 5 bases and J lost 6, with 14 bases in between. The CDR3 spans 13 residues. The CDR3 loop is CASRMDSVDGYTF. CDR3 in DNA: TGTGCCAGCAGAATGGACAGCGTTGATGGCTACACCTTC.

The CDR3 nucleotides read TGTGCCAGCAGCACCAGCGGGGCCACCGGGGAGCTGTTTTTT. Its translation is CASSTSGATGELFF. The gene calls are TRBV12-3 or TRBV12-4 and TRBJ2-2, with TRBD2 matching over 7 bases. The CDR3 sequence is 14 residues long. Germline trimming cut 6 bases from V and 4 bases from J; bases unmatched to any gene: 5.

The chain recombines TRBV7-9 with TRBJ2-1; D is perhaps TRBD1 (5 bases). V was trimmed by 1 base and J by 8 bases, leaving 12 bases between them. The CDR3 consists of 14 residues. Germline-derived CDR1 and CDR2 are SEHNR and FQNEAQ (reference sequence). The CDR3 sequence is CASSLGGEVHEQFF. Written as DNA, the CDR3 is TGTGCCAGCAGCTTAGGGGGCGAGGTTCATGAGCAGTTCTTC.

This clonotype was detected a few times. V usage is TRBV20-1 and J usage is TRBJ2-5; TRBD2 matches at 10 bases. V was clipped by 3 bases and J by 5 bases; unmatched bases: 9. There are 15 residues in the CDR3. Germline CDR1 and CDR2: DFQATT and SNEGSKA (reference sequence). The DNA for the CDR3 is TGCAGTGCTAGGGACAGCGGGAGGGCCTGGGAGACCCAGTACTTC. Translation gives CSARDSGRAWETQYF.

This chain joins TRBV6-6 and TRBJ2-4; TRBD1 aligns across 8 bases. The end of the DNA aligns better with TRBJ2-5, so the J call may be wrong. The CDR3 extends over 16 amino acids. The germline V gene encodes CDR1 MNHNY and CDR2 SVGAGI (reference sequence). CDR3 coding DNA: TGTGCCAGCAGTGAACTCGCGGGACAGGAGAAGGAGACCCAGTACTTC. This encodes CASSELAGQEKETQYF.

The genes are TRBV6-5 and TRBJ1-1; D unresolved. The CDR3 sequence is 13 residues long. The V end was cut by 6 bases, the J end by 5 bases, with 13 bases between. Looked up from germline, CDR1 is MNHEY and CDR2 is SVGAGI. The CDR3 DNA is TGTGCCAGCAGACCACCGTTGGGAACTGAAGCTTTCTTT. It specifies CASRPPLGTEAFF.

In this sample, this clonotype turned up a few times. The chain has TRBV4-2 and TRBJ2-4; D is uncertain. The closer fit of TRBJ2-7 to the DNA end suggests the J call may be wrong. The CDR3 runs to 15 residues. In germline, CDR1 is LGHNA, CDR2 YNFKEQ. In DNA, the CDR3 is TGTGCCAGCAGCCAAGATTTGGTCGGCAGCTACGAGCAGTACTTC. Amino acid sequence: CASSQDLVGSYEQYF.

This clonotype was found a few times. The chain uses TRBV25-1 and TRBJ2-1; 12 bases fit TRBD1. The CDR3 totals 16 residues. Germline lookup yields CDR1 MGHDK and CDR2 SYGVNS. V was clipped by 3 bases and J by 6 bases; unmatched bases: 6. The CDR3 loop reads CASSDRGTGGSNEQFF. In nucleotides, the CDR3 is TGTGCCAGCAGTGATCGGGGGACAGGGGGCTCCAATGAGCAGTTCTTC.